This TCR beta chain was captured by sequencing in a study of T cell responses to AZD1222 COVID-19 vaccine. Across the whole study: The study pooled second doses at about 4 or about 12 weeks.

Sequencing was performed with immunoSEQ multiplex PCR; in TCRdb, only in-frame clones are kept and a portion is missing. The table shows tens of thousands of clones, with around 90% occurring only once. The sequences come from peripheral blood, collected on day 0 of AZD1222 vaccination. The origin of this receptor is an adult in good health.

The CDR3 DNA sequence: TGTGCCAGCAGTTACTCGTATCTCGATTCACCCCTCCACTTT. This translates into CASSYSYLDSPLHF. This chain uses TRBV6-5 with TRBJ1-6; no firm D call. The CDR3 is 14 amino acids. Germline CDR1 MNHEY, CDR2 SVGAGI. Trimming cost V 0 bases and J 8 bases, with 8 bases left between them.